This TCR beta chain was sequenced during a study of T cell responses to AZD1222 COVID-19 vaccine. Study background: Pooling of second doses given at about 4 or about 12 weeks was done.

This CDR3 comprises 13 residues. Germline CDR1 reads SGHRS; CDR2 reads YFSETQ. V lost 0 bases, J lost 7 bases, and 11 bases lay in between. Whole-study results and caveats: Clonal diversity may have been underestimated in mostly white British donors. Reports say nearly half of spike-specific TCRs go after unmutated variant regions. Just 5 or 6 AZD1222 recipients tested seropositive at baseline.

As concerns this clone: Its target is not known.

The repertoire was sequenced with immunoSEQ multiplex PCR; TCRdb's copy has only in-frame clones and lacks some. Among 34,000 or so clones listed, less than 90% were seen once. The material sequenced was peripheral blood, taken on day 0 of AZD1222 vaccination. This receptor was obtained from an adult in good health. The chain carries TRBV5-1 and TRBJ2-7; D not certain. The CDR3, as DNA: TGCGCCAGCAGCTTGGAGGCAGTGCGTGAGCAGTACTTC. Its protein product is CASSLEAVREQYF.